These T cell receptor beta chains were read from a single sample in a study of T cells in Graves' hyperthyroidism and ophthalmopathy. TCRdb re-analysed the multiplex PCR reads in MiXCR, keeping a single row per CDR3 protein. In the table there are 300,000 to 450,000 distinct CDR3 sequences, about 14% of which are singletons. The sample was blood. Receptors originate from a woman aged 25-40 years with Graves' ophthalmopathy. Both conserved end residues are part of each CDR3. Each record gives: V gene, clone size, CDR3 protein. A row's size may be missing; if present it is once, few, many or a size class.

TRBV3-1	many	CASSRAGTGSFGTQYF
TRBV7-9	many	CASSTALTYEQYF
TRBV9	-	CASSVQSVSDTQYF
TRBV5-1	-	CASSLWAPTEAFF
TRBV6-1	-	CASSTTGDYNSPLHF
TRBV11-2	-	CASSLGIISGNTIYF
TRBV30	-	CAWNRGESYNEQFF
TRBV6-5	many	CASSYSRVDRGWNTEAFF
TRBV6-2/TRBV6-3	many	CASSGSGGHSSYNEQFF
TRBV27	few	CASSISGGENEQYF
TRBV27	many	CASSLQGGSSYEQYF
TRBV7-3	-	CASSLTLITEAFF
TRBV29-1	-	CSVKQGNQPQHF
TRBV4-2	many	CASSQDFTGASSTDTQYF
TRBV14	many	CASSRGVETQYF
TRBV19	many	CASTSRGVGGTEAFF
TRBV30	many	CAWSERGAGRSSYNEQFF
TRBV11-2	many	CASSSRTSGRVRADTQYF
TRBV7-8	many	CASSPDRATNEKLFF
TRBV6-1	few	CASSYAITPGLREFF
TRBV19	-	CASSSLKDAYSPLHF
TRBV20-1	many	CSAADRGRGYTF
TRBV5-6	-	CASSLGLAGSVGEQFF
TRBV6-1	-	CASSDPTTGYGIEKLFF
TRBV6-5	many	CASRASSGNSNQPQHF
TRBV6-1	many	CAARRDPRTGELFF
TRBV6-1	many	CASSDVHRYYNEQFF
TRBV20-1	few	CSARDVGEQFF
TRBV7-8	many	CASSLVRGTNEKLFF